This TCR beta chain was found in a study of blood T cell repertoires in COVID-19. This clone was found a few times. Sequenced by immunoSEQ multiplex PCR; TCRdb stores in-frame clones only, minus some. The sample holds about 110,000 clones, around four fifths seen once. There are 14 residues in the CDR3. J was trimmed by 1 base and V by 6 bases; bases with no gene match: 4. CDR1 is MNHNY, CDR2 SVGAGI, per germline (reference sequence). This TCR came from a woman aged 60 to 75 with acute or convalescent COVID-19. The source material was peripheral blood. V and J are TRBV6-6 and TRBJ1-1; 8 bases map to TRBD1. This CDR3 reads CASRSGTGNTEAFF. CDR3 nucleotide sequence: TGTGCCAGCAGATCCGGGACAGGGAACACTGAAGCTTTCTTT.